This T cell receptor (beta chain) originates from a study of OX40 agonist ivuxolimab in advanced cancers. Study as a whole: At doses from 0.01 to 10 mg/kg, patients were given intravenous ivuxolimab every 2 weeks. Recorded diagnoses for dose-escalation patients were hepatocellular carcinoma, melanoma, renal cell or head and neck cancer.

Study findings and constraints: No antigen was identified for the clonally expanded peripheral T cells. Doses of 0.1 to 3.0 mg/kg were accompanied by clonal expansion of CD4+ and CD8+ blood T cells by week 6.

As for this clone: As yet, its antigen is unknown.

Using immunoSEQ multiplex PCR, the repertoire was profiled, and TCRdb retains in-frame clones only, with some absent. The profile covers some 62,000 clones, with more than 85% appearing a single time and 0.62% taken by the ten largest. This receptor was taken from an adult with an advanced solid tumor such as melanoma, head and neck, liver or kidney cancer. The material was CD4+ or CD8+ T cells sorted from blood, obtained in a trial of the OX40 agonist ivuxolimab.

In DNA, the CDR3 is TGTGCCAGCAGCTTACAGGGGGCGGTAACTGAAGCTTTCTTT. It encodes CASSLQGAVTEAFF. The rearrangement uses TRBV7-9 and TRBJ1-1; 8 positions match TRBD1. Trimming took 2 bases from V and 5 from J; bases not matched to a gene: 4. The germline gives CDR1 SEHNR, CDR2 FQNEAQ (reference sequence). There are 14 residues in the CDR3.